This TCR beta chain was captured by sequencing in a study of blood T cell repertoires in COVID-19 (dated by TCRdb to about 2020). Regarding the complete study: Samples covering the acute and convalescent phases of COVID-19 were provided by collaborators in the United States, Italy and Spain. Subjects who had been exposed to COVID-19, were actively infected with it, or had recovered from it provided the deeply sampled blood TCRbeta repertoires that made up the dataset. Nearly every sample came with metadata listing a de-identified subject ID, COVID-19 status, age in years and sex. The material from the prospective study consisted of cDNA or gDNA derived from T cells, B-cell-depleted T cells, or PBMCs. The repertoires were made available in a free public database intended to serve as a resource for research on the immune response to SARS-CoV-2. The samples were drawn from two sources: the first 160 participants of the ongoing ImmuneRACE study, and about 1,300 subjects contributed by 6 global collaborators. Where available, HLA class I and class II types were taken from metadata supplied by the sample provider and were not determined by assay-based typing. Overall study outcomes, separate from this receptor: Clinical and demographic metadata were provided uncurated, with the amount varying by source and participant.

TCRbeta CDR3 regions were amplified from genomic DNA using the immunoSEQ Assay, a bias-controlled multiplex PCR. As for the authors' bioinformatics: The number of nucleated cells in each sample was estimated from the amplification of reference gene primers within the assay. To quantify the absolute abundance of each unique TCRbeta CDR3 rearrangement, sequence reads were collapsed and filtered. Productive Simpson clonality was computed per sample as the square root of Simpson's diversity index over productive rearrangements. TCRdb's version of the immuneACCESS table is confined to in-frame rearrangements and falls short of the full clone set. An unresolved V gene accounts for under half of the shortfall where checked; the remainder is of unknown origin. From that table come the V and J calls and clone size; the DNA was used to work out D and trimming. The sample has about 380,000 clones on record, more than 65% of them singletons. Together, the top ten hold under 1.2% of the sample.

From the cysteine up to the phenylalanine, the CDR3 has a length of 12 residues. Kept here is only the CDR3 DNA, which spans 36 bases and is read in frame from base 1. The junction carries 7 bases between V and J, which are trimmed by 3 bases and 4 bases respectively. The germline V gene gives CDR1 as WSHSY and CDR2 as SAAADI. On this clone: The antigen it recognizes is unknown. No base-level quality is on record; no much larger clone is a single base apart.

Collaborating institutions collected whole blood in K2EDTA tubes following their own protocols. For TCRbeta analysis, collaborators shipped samples as frozen whole blood, isolated PBMCs, or DNA extracted from either of those sample types. Specimen: peripheral blood. The rearrangement joined TRBV10-2 to TRBJ2-7; TRBD2 is perhaps the D gene, given 5 matching bases. The sequence was collected from a human donor with acute or convalescent COVID-19. The donor label of this sample is uncertain. The CDR3 protein sequence reads: CASSDGLYEQYF. In nucleotide form, the sequence is TGCGCCAGCAGTGATGGACTGTACGAGCAGTACTTC.